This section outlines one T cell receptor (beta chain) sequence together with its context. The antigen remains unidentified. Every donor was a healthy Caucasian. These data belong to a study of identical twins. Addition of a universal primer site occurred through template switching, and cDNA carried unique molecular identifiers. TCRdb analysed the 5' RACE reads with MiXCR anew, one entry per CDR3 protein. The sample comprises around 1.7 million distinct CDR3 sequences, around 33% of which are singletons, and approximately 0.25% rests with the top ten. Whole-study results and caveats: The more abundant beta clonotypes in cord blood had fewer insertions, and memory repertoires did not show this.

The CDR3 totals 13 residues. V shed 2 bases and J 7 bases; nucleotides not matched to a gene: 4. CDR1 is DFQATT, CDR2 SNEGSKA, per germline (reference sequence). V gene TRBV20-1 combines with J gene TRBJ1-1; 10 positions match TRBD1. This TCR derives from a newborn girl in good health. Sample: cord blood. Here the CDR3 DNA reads TGCAGTGCTAGACGACAGGGGGCTGGTGAAGCTTTCTTT. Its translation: CSARRQGAGEAFF.